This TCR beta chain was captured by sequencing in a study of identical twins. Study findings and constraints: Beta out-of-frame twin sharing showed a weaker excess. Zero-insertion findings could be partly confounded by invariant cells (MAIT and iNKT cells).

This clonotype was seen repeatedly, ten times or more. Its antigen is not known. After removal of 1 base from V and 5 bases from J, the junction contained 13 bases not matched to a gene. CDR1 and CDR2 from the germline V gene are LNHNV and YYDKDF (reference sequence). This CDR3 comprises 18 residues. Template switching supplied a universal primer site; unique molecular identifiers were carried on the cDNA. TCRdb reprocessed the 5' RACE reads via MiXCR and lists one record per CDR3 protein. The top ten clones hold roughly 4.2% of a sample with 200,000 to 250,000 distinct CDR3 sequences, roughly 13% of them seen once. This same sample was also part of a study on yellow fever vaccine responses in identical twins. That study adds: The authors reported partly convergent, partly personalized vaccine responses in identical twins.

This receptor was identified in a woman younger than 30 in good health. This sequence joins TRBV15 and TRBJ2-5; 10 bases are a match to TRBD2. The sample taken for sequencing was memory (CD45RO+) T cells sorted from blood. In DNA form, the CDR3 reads TGTGCCACCAGCAGAGGCACTAGCGGGGCCCGGGTTATGGAGACCCAGTACTTC. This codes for CATSRGTSGARVMETQYF.